This T cell receptor beta chain was identified in a study of shared clonotypes between healthy human individuals. The material for each subset, its genomic DNA, was split evenly across several immunoSEQ plates. The assay was immunoSEQ multiplex PCR, and TCRdb's table has in-frame clones only and misses some. This table holds roughly 2.5 million clones, approximately 94% found once. CD4+ cells underwent separation, giving CD45RA+ naive and CD45RA-negative memory subsets. Trimming cost V 5 bases and J 10 bases, with 32 bases left between them. The CDR3 covers 18 residues. Germline V CDR1 and CDR2: LNHDA, SQIVND (reference sequence). This clone was detected only a few times.

The J gene is TRBJ1-1, the V gene TRBV19, with D unresolved. Material for sequencing was naive CD4+ T cells sorted from blood. Subset reported: CD45RA+ positively selected. This TCR was recovered from a man younger than 35 in good health. The CDR3, as DNA: TGTGCCAGTAGTCCTATCCCTGTTAGCCAGCGGGCCTCGAGAAGAGCTTTCTTT. It encodes CASSPIPVSQRASRRAFF.